Below, 16 T cell receptor beta chains from the same sample are listed, as sequenced in a study of monozygotic twins with inflammatory bowel disease. Using the 5' RACE reads, TCRdb records one entry per CDR3 protein without DNA. The ten top clones account for 12%, within a sample of over 100,000 distinct CDR3 sequences. The sequencing input was blood. These receptors came from a human donor with ulcerative colitis or Crohn's disease, or a healthy co-twin of an affected twin (not recorded which).

The chain links TRBV20-1 to TRBJ2-3. Germline CDR1 is DFQATT and CDR2 is SNEGSKA (reference sequence). There are 14 residues in the CDR3. The CDR3 reads CSARVVVNTDTQYF.

This chain uses TRBV19 with TRBJ2-7; without DNA, the TCRdb call of TRBD1 cannot be checked. CDR1 and CDR2 from the germline V gene are LNHDA and SQIVND (reference sequence). The CDR3 runs 14 residues. CDR3 region: CASSRSGEDYEQYF.

This chain links TRBV18 with TRBJ1-3. The length of the CDR3 is 16 residues. The germline CDR1 and CDR2 sequences are KGHSH and LQKENI. This CDR3 reads CASSPRRGYPRNTIYF. The entire variable domain, with the rest obtained from reference TRBV18 and TRBJ1-3, is as follows: NAGVMQNPRHLVRRRGQEARLRCSPMKGHSHVYWYRQLPEEGLKFMVYLQKENIIDESGMPKERFSAEFPKEGPSILRIQQVVRGDSAAYFCASSPRRGYPRNTIYFGEGSWLTVV.

V is TRBV12-3 or TRBV12-4 and J is TRBJ1-2. The CDR3 sequence is 14 residues long. CDR3 loop: CASTINPRHYGYTF.

CDR3 protein: CASSFAGTSATNEKLFF. The chain joins TRBV28 to TRBJ1-4. Germline V CDR1 and CDR2: MDHEN, SYDVKM. The CDR3 spans 17 residues.

The rearrangement joins TRBV5-1 to TRBJ1-6. Germline CDR1 reads SGHRS; CDR2 reads YFSETQ. The CDR3 runs to 12 residues. CDR3 protein: CASSYENSPLHF.

This chain connects TRBV29-1 to TRBJ2-7; the TRBD1 assignment by TCRdb is unverifiable without DNA. The CDR3 contains 12 residues. Germline CDR1 and CDR2: SQVTM and ANQGSEA. CDR3 in amino acids: CSAGISPYEQYF.

The chain uses TRBV20-1 and TRBJ2-1; the D call of TRBD2 rests on TCRdb alone, since no DNA is present to check it. Germline assignment: CDR1 DFQATT and CDR2 SNEGSKA (reference sequence). This CDR3 is 15 amino acids long. CDR3 sequence reads: CSARTSGLPNNEQFF.

J is TRBJ2-7 and V is TRBV28; TCRdb names TRBD2, which stays unverified in the absence of DNA. CDR3 size: 14 residues. Per germline, CDR1 MDHEN and CDR2 SYDVKM. The CDR3 here is CASSLPGERGEQYF.

The chain joins TRBV12-3 or TRBV12-4 to TRBJ1-2. The CDR3 has 13 residues. This CDR3 is CASSLFRIHTYTF.

V is TRBV7-8 and J is TRBJ2-1. CDR3 length: 15 amino acids. CDR1 SGHVS and CDR2 FQNEAQ come from the germline V gene. Here the CDR3 reads CASSLASGTRNEQFF.

The chain links TRBV24-1 to TRBJ2-3; TCRdb outputs TRBD1, but without DNA this stays unchecked. The length of the CDR3 is 15 residues. Germline V gene lookup returns CDR1 KGHDR and CDR2 SFDVKD. The CDR3 spells CATSDSTPGTDTQYF.

This chain connects TRBV20-1 to TRBJ1-3. The length of the CDR3 is 14 residues. The germline V gene encodes CDR1 DFQATT and CDR2 SNEGSKA (reference sequence). CDR3: CSAYIALMGNTIYF.

The V and J genes are TRBV3-1 and TRBJ1-3; absent DNA, TCRdb's TRBD1 call cannot be checked. This CDR3 is built from 14 residues. Germline-derived CDR1 and CDR2 are LGHDT and YNNKEL (reference sequence). CDR3 residues: CASRTGFSGNTIYF.

The chain combines TRBV7-2 with TRBJ2-4; the D gene TCRdb calls, TRBD1, cannot be checked with no DNA. The germline gives CDR1 SGHTA, CDR2 FQGNSA. This CDR3 region has 15 residues. The chain's CDR3 is CASSSIRGSGNIQYF. Complete variable domain (other parts from reference TRBV7-2 and TRBJ2-4): GAGVSQSPSNKVTEKGKDVELRCDPISGHTALYWYRQSLGQGLEFLIYFQGNSAPDKSGLPSDRFSAERTGGSVSTLTIQRTQQEDSAVYLCASSSIRGSGNIQYFGAGTRLSVL.

The rearrangement links TRBV29-1 to TRBJ1-4. Germline V gene sequence: CDR1 SQVTM, CDR2 ANQGSEA. The CDR3 covers 14 residues. The CDR3 here is CSVDLVGPNEKLFF.